The present T cell receptor (beta chain) was sequenced within a study of OX40 agonist ivuxolimab in advanced cancers. The wider study: In three patients, partial responses were observed, one with hepatocellular carcinoma and two with cutaneous melanoma. Findings and limits, study-wide: The investigators did not determine what antigen specificity the expanded peripheral T cells had.

On this clone itself: Its target is unknown.

Sequencing was performed with immunoSEQ multiplex PCR; in TCRdb, only in-frame clones are kept and a portion is missing. The sample lists 100,000 or so clones, approximately 86% occurring once. The CDR3 length is 13 residues. V lost 4 bases to trimming and J lost 5 bases, with 12 bases between them. Germline lookup yields CDR1 SNHLY and CDR2 FYNNEI. The material sequenced was CD4+ or CD8+ T cells sorted from blood, taken in a trial of the OX40 agonist ivuxolimab. The gene calls are TRBV2 and TRBJ2-7, with D possibly TRBD1 on 6 matching bases. The clonotype was recovered from an adult with an advanced solid tumor such as melanoma, head and neck, liver or kidney cancer. The CDR3 loop reads CASSVQGYHEQYF. DNA of the CDR3: TGTGCCAGCAGTGTACAGGGTTACCACGAGCAGTACTTC.